This record covers a single TCR beta chain. This entry belongs to a study of blood T cell repertoires in COVID-19. Background on the study: Some COVID-19 samples were acute and others convalescent; all came from the United States, Italy and Spain.

There are 14 residues in the CDR3. Trimming removed 3 bases from V and 11 bases from J; junction bases left unmatched: 8. The germline CDR1 and CDR2 sequences are MNHNS and SASEGT. TCRdb's table, derived via immunoSEQ multiplex PCR, lists solely in-frame clones and lacks some. The sample consists of 130,000 to 150,000 clones, 75% to 85% of them appearing once. The clonotype was recovered from a woman between 50 and 59 years old in a cohort sampled during active or convalescent COVID-19. V and J are TRBV6-1 and TRBJ1-4; 8 bases align to TRBD1. Sequencing input: peripheral blood. The CDR3, as DNA: TGTGCCAGCAGTGAGTCCGACAGGGGCGGGAAACTGTTTTTT. As protein: CASSESDRGGKLFF.